Given below is one T cell receptor beta chain in context. This clonotype came up a few times. Its antigen has not been determined. Qualities for individual bases were not recorded, and no much larger clone is one base off. This entry comes from a study of T cell repertoires in cytomegalovirus infection (dated by TCRdb to between 2018 and 2020). At the level of the whole study: The HLA type of each donor mattered for the analysis, because public TCR beta signatures pointed to carriage of CMV infection along with the matching HLA type. The paper as a whole reports these results and caveats: In both this cohort and an independent roughly 350-donor cohort, the cumulative frequency of public TCR beta family members distinguished carriers of CMV infection plus the relevant HLA type. The ex vivo response was dominated by HLA-C-restricted CMV-specific TCR beta clonotypes, which also provided the single most frequent clonotype in two of eight donors.

Sequencing was carried out with an Illumina HiSeq 1500. TCRdb's own reprocessing of the public reads used fastp at Q25 and MiXCR and kept productive beta chains. Rows are unified per CDR3 protein, each entry keeping the most common DNA and genes. This sample is represented by roughly 150,000 distinct CDR3 sequences; roughly 17% of them were singletons. Over 15% of the sample lies in the top ten. The CDR3 goes from the cysteine to the phenylalanine over 11 residues. Of the read, only the CDR3 DNA is kept; its 33 bases are in frame from base 1. From V the trimming removes 5 bases and from J it removes 15 bases, while the gene matches leave 6 bases of the junction unaccounted for. CDR1 and CDR2 are read off the germline V gene as MGHDK and SYGVNS.

What was sequenced was CD8+ T cells from PBMCs. The sequence derives from a human donor in good health (CMV status not recorded). Some clones in this sample may be carry-over from other donors' samples. The chain is made from TRBV25-1 and TRBJ2-1, with 8 central nucleotides matching TRBD2. Here is the DNA: TGTGCCAGCAGTTCCCCTAGCGGGCCGTTCTTC. Protein translation: CASSSPSGPFF.